This TCR beta chain came from a study of T-cell reconstitution after alpha-beta-depleted transplantation in children. TCRbeta library construction was performed incorporating unique molecular identifiers. Each CDR3 protein is one row after TCRdb ran MiXCR on the PCR reads. The sample has a few hundred thousand distinct CDR3 sequences; about 11% are singletons. This receptor was obtained from a human donor who donated a stem cell graft to a child with acute myeloid leukemia. Sequenced here: PBMCs from the stem cell graft donor, sampled from the stem cell graft.

CDR3 DNA: TGTGCCAGCTCACCAGGGGATAAGCAGCCCCAGCATTTT. It yields the protein CASSPGDKQPQHF. This chain links TRBV18 with TRBJ1-5; D ambiguous. In germline, CDR1 is KGHSH, CDR2 LQKENI. Between the trimmed V and J ends, which lost 2 bases and 7 bases, there was a span of 9 bases. This CDR3 comprises 13 residues.